The 15 T cell receptor beta chains given below trace back to one sample, sequenced in a study of regulatory T cells in long-lasting Graves disease. Arm-PCR of CDR3 regions and iRepertoire HTBI primers were used to build TCR beta libraries. TCRdb processed the multiplex PCR reads anew with MiXCR; each CDR3 protein has one entry. The sample carries around 250,000 distinct CDR3 sequences, about 18% recorded once. Time point: newly diagnosed GD, antithyroid drugs for less than 3 months. From RNA extracted from PBMCs, the TCR library was made. These same data were also listed under a study on T cells in Graves' hyperthyroidism and ophthalmopathy.

Sequencing was performed on peripheral blood mononuclear cells (PBMCs), taken at new diagnosis, from a patient treated with antithyroid drugs. These receptors originate from a woman aged 25 to 45 with Graves disease.

Concerning this clonotype itself: With a much larger clone just one base away, this may be a read error. V is TRBV19 and J is TRBJ2-5; TRBD1 or TRBD2 may be the D gene (5 bases each). CDR1 and CDR2 from the germline V gene are LNHDA and SQIVND (reference sequence). The CDR3 extends over 14 amino acids. The CDR3 here is CASSLGTSREAQYF. As DNA, the CDR3 is TGTGCCAGTAGTCTAGGGACCTCCAGAGAGGCCCAGTACTTC.

There are many counts of this clonotype. V usage is TRBV6-1 and J usage is TRBJ1-1, with D tentatively TRBD1 (6 bases). This CDR3 spans 14 amino acids. Germline CDR1 MNHNS, CDR2 SASEGT. Trimming took 4 bases from V and 2 from J, leaving 11 bases between them. DNA of the CDR3: TGTGCCAGCAGTGTAGGACAGCTAAACACTGAAGCTTTCTTT. Its translation: CASSVGQLNTEAFF.

This clonotype was counted many times. The gene calls are TRBV20-1 and TRBJ1-1, with a weak D call TRBD1 (6 bases). Germline lookup yields CDR1 DFQATT and CDR2 SNEGSKA (reference sequence). CDR3 size: 13 residues. V was trimmed by 3 bases and J by 0 bases, leaving 8 bases between them. This CDR3 reads CSARGHMNTEAFF. For the CDR3, the DNA is TGCAGTGCTAGGGGACATATGAACACTGAAGCTTTCTTT.

This clonotype was counted ten times or more. J is TRBJ1-2 and V is TRBV6-1, with D possibly being TRBD1 (6 bases). The germline V and J ends were trimmed by 8 bases and 7 bases, with 20 bases remaining between them. The germline V gene has CDR1 MNHNS and CDR2 SASEGT. The CDR3 contains 14 residues. The CDR3 here is CASLPGQSWLGYTF. The CDR3 DNA reads as TGTGCCAGCTTACCGGGACAAAGTTGGCTTGGCTACACCTTC.

This clonotype occurred many times. V usage is TRBV7-6 and J usage is TRBJ1-4; D is uncertain. The germline V and J ends were trimmed by 5 bases and 6 bases, with 13 bases remaining between them. From germline, CDR1 is SGHVS and CDR2 FNYEAQ. The CDR3 covers 14 residues. CDR3 nucleotides: TGTGCCAGCAGCATAGGGATTACGGATGAAAAACTGTTTTTT. Its translation is CASSIGITDEKLFF.

This clonotype was detected many times. V is TRBV27 and J is TRBJ1-1; D unclear. Looked up from germline, CDR1 is MNHEY and CDR2 is SMNVEV (reference sequence). The CDR3 has 15 residues. Trimming shortened V by 3 bases and J by 3 bases, and 14 bases separated the two germline ends. The CDR3 nucleotides read TGTGCCAGCAGTTTGGTTGCCGGTTCGGACACTGAAGCTTTCTTT. As protein: CASSLVAGSDTEAFF.

This clonotype appeared many times. The chain recombines TRBV7-8 with TRBJ2-3; maybe TRBD2 (6 bases). Per germline, CDR1 SGHVS and CDR2 FQNEAQ. There are 15 residues in the CDR3. V was cut by 10 bases and J by 3 bases, with 20 bases left in between. The CDR3 nucleotides are TGTGCCACCCACCGTGGAGGGGCGTATACAGATACGCAGTATTTT. Protein: CATHRGGAYTDTQYF.

This clonotype was seen ten or more times. The chain has TRBV29-1 and TRBJ2-5; D gene unclear. The germline V and J ends were trimmed by 5 bases and 1 base, with 11 bases remaining between them. This CDR3 contains 13 residues. Per germline, CDR1 SQVTM and CDR2 ANQGSEA. In nucleotides, the CDR3 is TGCAGCGTTCAAGCGAATCCCCAAGAGACCCAGTACTTC. Translated, it gives CSVQANPQETQYF.

This clonotype was picked up many times. V is TRBV6-1 and J is TRBJ2-7; perhaps D is TRBD1 or TRBD2 (5 bases each). Germline CDR1 and CDR2: MNHNS and SASEGT. Deletions cut 6 bases from V and 2 bases from J, with 14 bases between. CDR3 length equals 14 residues. The CDR3 DNA sequence: TGTGCCAGCAGCCCTAGGGACGGTACCTACGAGCAGTACTTC. This sequence encodes CASSPRDGTYEQYF.

Ten or more counts support this clonotype. V is TRBV27 and J is TRBJ2-7; weak D call: TRBD2 (6 bases). V lost 6 bases and J 5 bases, leaving 20 bases between the germline ends. The CDR3 length is 15 residues. Germline CDR1 is MNHEY and CDR2 is SMNVEV (reference sequence). As DNA, the CDR3 is TGTGCCAGCAGGCCCTCTGGGTCCGGGGGACACGAGCAGTACTTC. This encodes CASRPSGSGGHEQYF.

This clonotype was counted many times. The CDR3 DNA reads TGTGCCAGCAGTGATTATGTGGGGGGAAACATTCAGTACTTC. Encoded protein: CASSDYVGGNIQYF. The V gene is TRBV2, the J gene TRBJ2-4, with TRBD2 as a possible D gene (6 bases). CDR3 size: 14 residues. Germline V gene sequence: CDR1 SNHLY, CDR2 FYNNEI. V was pared by 3 bases and J by 6 bases, with 12 bases between.

Remarks on this clonotype: A read error is the likely source, as a far larger clone sits one nucleotide away. No conserved phenylalanine or tryptophan is present at the end of the CDR3, so a read error is the likely explanation. The J gene is TRBJ2-5, the V gene TRBV7-9; D may be TRBD2 (5 bases). V shed 2 bases and J shed 5 bases, with 18 bases lying between them. This CDR3 spans 16 amino acids. Germline V gene data show CDR1 as SEHNR and CDR2 as FQNEAQ (reference sequence). This CDR3 is CASSLSWVEGLETQYL. As DNA, the CDR3 is TGTGCCAGCAGCTTAAGCTGGGTCGAGGGATTGGAGACCCAGTACTTG.

This clonotype was counted many times. The chain is built from TRBV3-1 and TRBJ1-6; D is perhaps TRBD1 (6 bases). Germline assignment: CDR1 LGHDT and CDR2 YNNKEL (reference sequence). The length of the CDR3 is 15 residues. Trimming shortened V by 3 bases and J by 9 bases, and 15 bases separated the two germline ends. The CDR3 sequence is CASSHGTGLGSPLHF. As DNA, the CDR3 is TGTGCCAGCAGCCATGGAACAGGGCTGGGTTCACCCCTCCACTTT.

This clonotype occurred many times. The V and J genes are TRBV6-5 and TRBJ2-3; D is uncertain. CDR3 length: 14 amino acids. Germline-derived CDR1 and CDR2 are MNHEY and SVGAGI. V was cut by 2 bases and J by 14 bases, with 20 bases left in between. The chain's CDR3 is CASSYTRTASRRYF. The CDR3, as DNA: TGTGCCAGCAGTTACACCAGAACGGCGTCCCGGCGGTATTTT.

This clonotype showed up many times. The V and J genes are TRBV20-1 and TRBJ1-2; maybe TRBD1 (6 bases). The CDR3 has 15 residues. Trimming removed 2 bases from V and 4 bases from J, with 17 bases in between. In germline, CDR1 is DFQATT, CDR2 SNEGSKA (reference sequence). This CDR3 is CSARSPSGGSYGYTF. The CDR3 DNA is TGCAGTGCTAGATCTCCTTCGGGGGGCAGCTATGGCTACACCTTC.